This T cell receptor beta chain was documented in a study of blood T cell repertoires in COVID-19. The CDR3 runs 15 residues. The germline CDR1 and CDR2 sequences are SGHTS and YDEGEE. The V segment lost 2 bases and the J segment 2 bases; nucleotides outside the gene matches: 4. Only one count was recorded for this clone. The data were produced by immunoSEQ multiplex PCR, yet TCRdb's version contains in-frame clones alone and is incomplete. The table shows about 260,000 clones, with around 90% occurring only once. Specimen: PBMCs or T cells enriched from blood (not recorded which). V gene TRBV5-8 combines with J gene TRBJ1-3; 7 positions agree with TRBD1. The source of this sequence is a woman between 45 and 60 years old who had recovered from COVID-19. Here the CDR3 reads CASSLTQGAGNTIYF. In DNA form, the CDR3 reads TGTGCCAGCAGCTTAACCCAGGGGGCTGGAAACACCATATATTTT.